The 17 T cell receptor beta chains below were found in one sample sequenced in a study of CD8+CD57+ T cells in acquired aplastic anemia. TCR beta VDJ and CDR3 profiling used genomic DNA as template. Each CDR3 protein gets one entry after TCRdb re-called the reads with MiXCR. The sample holds about 190,000 distinct CDR3 sequences; about half are singletons and the top ten take more than 15%. The sequencing sample was made of sorted CD4+, CD8+, or CD8+CD57+ T cells (not recorded which) from PBMCs. Every receptor here comes from a human donor in good health, serving as a control.

Comment on this clonotype: A single base separates this from a much larger clone, so it may be a read error. The chain uses TRBV9 and TRBJ2-3, with a weak D call TRBD2 (5 bases). This CDR3 has 16 amino acids. Germline values: CDR1 SGDLS, CDR2 YYNGEE. CDR3 DNA sequence: TGTGCCAGCGGCGTAGCCCGCTCTGCTAGCACAGCTACGCAGTATTTT. Translating gives CASGVARSASTATQYF.

The gene calls are TRBV18 and TRBJ1-1; TRBD1 is a possible D gene (6 bases). The ends were cut back, 1 base at V and 6 bases at J, with 12 bases in the middle. This CDR3 comprises 14 residues. Germline CDR1 is KGHSH and CDR2 is LQKENI. The CDR3 nucleotides are TGTGCCAGCTCACCACGCACAGGGTTCTCTGAAGCTTTCTTT. Translation gives CASSPRTGFSEAFF.

This clonotype has a count of ten or more. This chain connects TRBV7-9 to TRBJ2-7, with a tentative D call TRBD1 (6 bases). The CDR3 spans 13 residues. Germline loops: CDR1 SEHNR, CDR2 FQNEAQ (reference sequence). The V end was cut by 5 bases, the J end by 0 bases, with 8 bases between. The CDR3 sequence is CASSLRGSYEQYF. The CDR3 region has the DNA TGTGCCAGCAGCCTCAGGGGCTCCTACGAGCAGTACTTC.

In regard to this clonotype: One junction end does not reproduce the germline sequence, and a read error may be involved. The chain carries TRBV7-2 and TRBJ1-2; tentatively, D is TRBD1 (5 bases). Germline CDR1 reads SGHTA; CDR2 reads FQGNSA. The CDR3 consists of 13 residues. The CDR3 spells CAGSLRGDYGYTF. CDR3 in DNA: TGTGCCGGCAGCTTACGGGGGGACTATGGCTACACCTTC.

This clonotype showed up just a few times. The V call is TRBV24-1, the J call TRBJ2-3; D perhaps matches TRBD2 (6 bases). CDR3 length equals 15 residues. Germline V gene data show CDR1 as KGHDR and CDR2 as SFDVKD. V was shortened by 4 bases and J by 1 base, with 11 bases between the two germline ends. CDR3 sequence (DNA): TGTGCCACCAGTGAAAGCGGGTCCGGCACAGATACGCAGTATTTT. This codes for CATSESGSGTDTQYF.

V usage is TRBV20-1 and J usage is TRBJ1-2; D gene unclear. Germline values: CDR1 DFQATT, CDR2 SNEGSKA (reference sequence). The CDR3 spans 12 residues. In nucleotides, the CDR3 is TGCAGCGCCATAGCGGCGGACTATGGCTACACCTTC. Translation gives CSAIAADYGYTF.

V and J are TRBV19 and TRBJ1-1; D not resolved. CDR1 is LNHDA and CDR2 is SQIVND in the germline V gene (reference sequence). The CDR3 consists of 12 residues. DNA for the CDR3: TGTGCTAGTCACGGGGTAGGCACTGAAGCTTTCTTT. As protein: CASHGVGTEAFF.

This clonotype was seen at least ten times. V and J are TRBV5-8 and TRBJ1-6; TRBD1 matches at 7 bases. The CDR3 totals 14 residues. V was clipped by 0 bases and J by 9 bases; unmatched bases: 3. Germline CDR1 and CDR2: SGHTS and YDEGEE. CDR3 region: CASSLDDRASPLHF. The CDR3 DNA reads TGTGCCAGCAGCTTGGACGACAGGGCTTCACCCCTCCACTTT. The entire variable domain, with the rest obtained from reference TRBV5-8 and TRBJ1-6, is as follows: EAGVTQSPTHLIKTRGQQATLRCSPISGHTSVYWYQQALGLGLQFLLWYDEGEERNRGNFPPRFSGRQFPNYSSELNVNALELEDSALYLCASSLDDRASPLHFGNGTRLTVT.

This clonotype came up many times. The gene calls are TRBV7-2 and TRBJ2-3; D perhaps matches TRBD1 (6 bases). Germline CDR1 SGHTA, CDR2 FQGNSA. CDR3 length: 14 residues. V was cut by 1 base and J by 4 bases, with 9 bases left in between. Written as DNA, the CDR3 is TGTGCCAGCAGCTTAGTTGCAGGGGCAGATACGCAGTATTTT. This gives the protein CASSLVAGADTQYF.

The chain joins TRBV7-9 to TRBJ2-3; D not resolved. V was trimmed by 0 bases and J by 7 bases, leaving 8 bases between them. The V gene's germline CDR1 is SEHNR and CDR2 FQNEAQ (reference sequence). The length of the CDR3 is 13 residues. CDR3: CASSLAGVYTQYF. In nucleotides, the CDR3 is TGTGCCAGCAGCTTAGCGGGTGTATATACGCAGTATTTT.

This chain uses TRBV7-9 with TRBJ2-7, with 8 bases identical to TRBD1. The germline V gene has CDR1 SEHNR and CDR2 FQNEAQ (reference sequence). The junction had 7 bases not matched to a gene; V was cut back by 4 bases and J by 5 bases. The CDR3 sequence is 14 residues long. The CDR3 nucleotides are TGTGCCAGCAGCTGGACAGGACAGGGTCACGAGCAGTACTTC. Amino acid sequence: CASSWTGQGHEQYF.

The chain uses TRBV28 and TRBJ1-5; 7 bases map to TRBD1. Per germline, CDR1 MDHEN and CDR2 SYDVKM. The CDR3 has 15 residues. The ends lost 5 bases at V and 6 bases at J; junction bases unmatched: 10. The CDR3 DNA is TGTGCCAGCAGTCCATCCACAGGGGTTGGTCAGCCCCAGCATTTT. It yields the protein CASSPSTGVGQPQHF.

The J gene is TRBJ1-5, the V gene TRBV5-6; D unresolved. CDR3 length: 15 amino acids. V shed 1 base and J shed 5 bases, with 13 bases lying between them. Germline CDR1 and CDR2: SGHDT and YYEEEE. The CDR3 DNA reads as TGTGCCAGCAGCTTGTACGGGTTTAGACATCAGCCCCAGCATTTT. Translating it yields CASSLYGFRHQPQHF.

V is TRBV24-1 and J is TRBJ2-5, with 9 bases identical to TRBD1. Germline values: CDR1 KGHDR, CDR2 SFDVKD. The CDR3 loop spans 15 amino acids. J lost 7 bases, V lost 2 bases, and 7 bases had no gene match. The CDR3 reads CATSDSGQGRGTQYF. In DNA, the CDR3 is TGTGCCACCAGTGATTCGGGACAGGGTAGAGGGACCCAGTACTTC.

The chain carries TRBV7-9 and TRBJ2-7; 9 nucleotides agree with TRBD2. Trimming at V came to 5 bases and at J to 6 bases, leaving 8 bases not matched to a gene. This CDR3 contains 14 residues. Germline lookup yields CDR1 SEHNR and CDR2 FQNEAQ (reference sequence). Here the CDR3 reads CASSPPSGDLEQYF. The CDR3 bases are TGTGCCAGCAGCCCGCCTAGCGGGGACCTCGAGCAGTACTTC.

As regards this clonotype: At one boundary the junction diverges from the germline segment, which might be a read error. V usage is TRBV19 and J usage is TRBJ2-5; D ambiguous. Germline V gene lookup returns CDR1 LNHDA and CDR2 SQIVND (reference sequence). The CDR3 has 13 amino acids. For the CDR3, the DNA is TGCGCCAGTAGCCCCGAACAGAGAGAGACCCAGTACTTC. Amino acids: CASSPEQRETQYF. Looking up the rest from reference TRBV19 and TRBJ2-5 gives the full variable domain: DGGITQSPKYLFRKEGQNVTLSCEQNLNHDAMYWYRQDPGQGLRLIYYSQIVNDFQKGDIAEGYSVSREKKESFPLTVTSAQKNPTAFYLCASSPEQRETQYFGPGTRLLVL.

With regard to this clonotype: Since a much larger clone is just one base distant, this may be a read error. The chain joins TRBV7-6 to TRBJ1-1; D not resolved. CDR1 SGHVS and CDR2 FNYEAQ come from the germline V gene. CDR3 size: 16 residues. The CDR3 nucleotides read TGCGCCAGCAGCCATAAGAGGGTCGACCAGGACACTGAAGCTTTCTTT. It codes for CASSHKRVDQDTEAFF.